A single sample is the source of the 29 T cell receptor beta chains below, sequenced in a study of T cells after yellow fever vaccination (dated by TCRdb to about 2019). Taken with the paper, the label for treatment or condition translates to: live attenuated yellow fever vaccine strain. Preparation of the library involved 5' RACE. The run used an Illumina HiSeq 2500. TCRdb reworked the public reads: Q25 trimming with fastp, MiXCR clone assembly, productive beta chains retained. Each CDR3 protein appears once, grouped with its most common genes and DNA. In all, the sample holds under 550,000 distinct CDR3 sequences, and less than 25% of those were seen once. 15% to 20% of the sample is in the top ten clones. The source was PBMCs, collected about 20 days after the first yellow fever vaccination. The receptors derive from a man aged 18 to 29 who received the YFV17D yellow fever vaccine.

The V and J genes are TRBV18 and TRBJ1-1, with D unclear. CDR1 KGHSH and CDR2 LQKENI come from the germline V gene. Trimming shortened V by 4 bases and J by 1 base, and 7 bases separated the two germline ends. This CDR3 spans 13 amino acids. The chain's CDR3 is CASSQEQNTEAFF. The CDR3 nucleotides are TGTGCCAGCTCACAAGAGCAGAACACTGAAGCTTTCTTT.

The table lists this clonotype with many counts. The genes are TRBV12-3 or TRBV12-4 and TRBJ2-3; D is unclear. Trimming pared 1 base from V and 7 bases from J, leaving 9 bases between. The length of the CDR3 is 13 residues. The CDR3 region has the DNA TGTGCCAGCAGTTTAGACAGCCAGAATACGCAGTATTTT. Residues: CASSLDSQNTQYF.

This clonotype appeared once. This chain connects TRBV24-1 to TRBJ2-6; D gene uncertain. Germline V lookup: CDR1 KGHDR, CDR2 SFDVKD. Trimming took 4 bases from V and 3 from J, leaving 3 bases between them. This CDR3 has 13 residues. The CDR3 DNA sequence: TGTGCCACCAGTGAGATTGGGGCCAACGTCCTGACTTTC. Translation gives CATSEIGANVLTF.

This clonotype was seen only a few times. The chain carries TRBV6-5 and TRBJ2-3; TRBD2 might be the D (7 bases). The CDR3 runs to 15 residues. Germline V lookup: CDR1 MNHEY, CDR2 SVGAGI. Deletions cut 2 bases from V and 6 bases from J, with 15 bases between. The CDR3 region has the DNA TGTGCCAGCAGTTACACGGGGGGCCGCTCGGATACGCAGTATTTT. Translated, it gives CASSYTGGRSDTQYF.

The chain employs TRBV28 and TRBJ1-5, with D possibly TRBD1 on 5 matching bases. This CDR3 is 17 amino acids long. Germline V gene sequence: CDR1 MDHEN, CDR2 SYDVKM. Trimming took 5 bases from V and 1 from J, leaving 18 bases between them. CDR3 sequence: CASSPYSRTPSNQPQHF. In nucleotides, the CDR3 is TGTGCCAGCAGTCCTTATTCCCGGACACCCAGCAATCAGCCCCAGCATTTT.

This chain joins TRBV29-1 and TRBJ2-5; 9 nucleotides align to TRBD1. Germline CDR1 and CDR2: SQVTM and ANQGSEA. V lost 3 bases and J lost 0; bases outside the gene matches: 5. This CDR3 contains 15 residues. The CDR3 nucleotides are TGCAGCGTTGAGGGGACAGGGACGTACCAAGAGACCCAGTACTTC. As protein: CSVEGTGTYQETQYF.

This chain uses TRBV3-1 with TRBJ1-1, with a tentative D call TRBD1 (5 bases). The CDR3 runs to 16 residues. The germline V gene encodes CDR1 LGHDT and CDR2 YNNKEL (reference sequence). Trimming took 4 bases from V and 2 from J, leaving 17 bases between them. The CDR3 DNA reads as TGTGCCAGCAGCCTCTGTGGGGGGGGTCCAAACACTGAAGCTTTCTTT. This gives the protein CASSLCGGGPNTEAFF. Full variable domain (rest looked up from reference TRBV3-1 and TRBJ1-1): DTAVSQTPKYLVTQMGNDKSIKCEQNLGHDTMYWYKQDSKKFLKIMFSYNNKELIINETVPNRFSPKSPDKAHLNLHINSLELGDSAVYFCASSLCGGGPNTEAFFGQGTRLTVV.

V gene TRBV20-1 combines with J gene TRBJ1-1; TRBD1 might be the D (5 bases). The germline V gene has CDR1 DFQATT and CDR2 SNEGSKA (reference sequence). V was pared by 6 bases and J by 0 bases, with 14 bases between. The CDR3 runs to 14 residues. The CDR3 region has the DNA TGCAGTGCGGGCTTAGGGACGGTGAACACTGAAGCTTTCTTT. Translated, it gives CSAGLGTVNTEAFF.

This clonotype came up a few times. The rearrangement joins TRBV29-1 to TRBJ2-1; D unresolved. Trimming took 3 bases from V and 5 from J, leaving 8 bases between them. There are 12 residues in the CDR3. The germline gives CDR1 SQVTM, CDR2 ANQGSEA. CDR3 loop: CSVEHGNNEQFF. The CDR3 region has the DNA TGCAGCGTTGAGCACGGAAACAATGAGCAGTTCTTC.

This clonotype was observed a handful of times. This rearrangement joins TRBV7-9 to TRBJ1-5; D not certain. This CDR3 contains 14 residues. Between the trimmed V and J ends, which lost 0 bases and 4 bases, there was a span of 7 bases. The V gene's germline CDR1 is SEHNR and CDR2 FQNEAQ (reference sequence). CDR3 in DNA: TGTGCCAGCAGCTTAGCGAGTGGGAATCAGCCCCAGCATTTT. Its protein is CASSLASGNQPQHF.

This chain links TRBV6-2 or TRBV6-3 with TRBJ2-7; TRBD2 might be the D (5 bases). CDR3 length equals 13 residues. V was pared by 7 bases and J by 0 bases, with 10 bases between. Germline values: CDR1 MNHEY, CDR2 SVGEGT. In nucleotides, the CDR3 is TGTGCCAGCAAGCGGACTTCCTCCTACGAGCAGTACTTC. This sequence encodes CASKRTSSYEQYF.

V is TRBV12-3 or TRBV12-4 and J is TRBJ1-2; D remains ambiguous. CDR3 length: 14 amino acids. V dropped 3 bases and J dropped 4 bases, with 12 bases sitting between them. CDR3: CASSFVADFYGYTF. The CDR3 DNA sequence: TGTGCCAGCAGTTTTGTGGCAGACTTCTATGGCTACACCTTC.

This clonotype was recorded a few times. The chain links TRBV3-1 to TRBJ1-4; D is unresolved. Trimming left V 6 bases short and J 6 bases short, with 8 bases between. CDR1 and CDR2 from the germline V gene are LGHDT and YNNKEL (reference sequence). CDR3 size: 12 residues. The CDR3 reads CASRRVDEKLFF. The CDR3 DNA reads as TGTGCCAGCAGGAGGGTAGATGAAAAACTGTTTTTT. The whole variable domain, remainder taken from reference TRBV3-1 and TRBJ1-4, is DTAVSQTPKYLVTQMGNDKSIKCEQNLGHDTMYWYKQDSKKFLKIMFSYNNKELIINETVPNRFSPKSPDKAHLNLHINSLELGDSAVYFCASRRVDEKLFFGSGTQLSVL.

The sample holds a few counts of this clonotype. This sequence joins TRBV6-5 and TRBJ1-4; 7 bases match TRBD1. The CDR3 runs to 13 residues. Germline V gene data show CDR1 as MNHEY and CDR2 as SVGAGI. Unmatched junction bases numbered 5, after V lost 8 bases and J lost 5 bases. The CDR3 DNA reads TGTGCCAGCCGAAGGGGGCTCAATGAAAAACTGTTTTTT. This gives the protein CASRRGLNEKLFF.

As concerns this clonotype: Relative to the germline gene, one junction end is altered; a read error may explain this. The CDR3 sequence is CASSSRRDFAYNEPFF. CDR3 DNA: TGTGCCAGCAGCTCCCGCCGGGACTTTGCCTACAATGAGCCGTTCTTC. The chain couples TRBV7-8 to TRBJ2-1; TRBD2 might be the D (6 bases). The germline V gene encodes CDR1 SGHVS and CDR2 FQNEAQ. The CDR3 is made up of 16 amino acids.

The chain has TRBV18 and TRBJ1-2; D gene unclear. Trimming removed 5 bases from V and 6 bases from J, with 13 bases in between. CDR1 and CDR2 (germline): KGHSH, LQKENI. The CDR3 loop spans 13 amino acids. CDR3 bases: TGTGCCAGCTCATTACAGAGGCAGGATGGCTACACCTTC. This gives the protein CASSLQRQDGYTF. Full variable domain (missing parts from reference TRBV18 and TRBJ1-2): NAGVMQNPRHLVRRRGQEARLRCSPMKGHSHVYWYRQLPEEGLKFMVYLQKENIIDESGMPKERFSAEFPKEGPSILRIQQVVRGDSAAYFCASSLQRQDGYTFGSGTRLTVV.

The chain recombines TRBV5-6 with TRBJ1-1, with TRBD1 as a possible D gene (5 bases). CDR1 and CDR2 from the germline V gene are SGHDT and YYEEEE. The CDR3 length is 18 residues. V lost 3 bases and J lost 4, with 25 bases in between. CDR3 amino acids: CASSSAWGGRASGTEAFF. CDR3 coding DNA: TGTGCCAGCAGCTCCGCATGGGGGGGACGGGCCTCGGGCACTGAAGCTTTCTTT.

This clonotype has only a few counts. The chain uses TRBV6-5 and TRBJ1-5, with D possibly matching TRBD1 (5 bases). The length of the CDR3 is 15 residues. Germline loops: CDR1 MNHEY, CDR2 SVGAGI. Trimming took 2 bases from V and 1 from J, leaving 9 bases between them. CDR3: CASSYGTKSNQPQHF. DNA of the CDR3: TGTGCCAGCAGTTACGGGACGAAGAGCAATCAGCCCCAGCATTTT.

The chain employs TRBV5-1 and TRBJ2-3; 9 bases are shared with TRBD1. The CDR3 is made up of 14 amino acids. J gave up 5 bases and V 4 bases, and 5 bases lay outside the gene matches. CDR1 is SGHRS and CDR2 is YFSETQ in the germline V gene. The CDR3 sequence: CASSRDREGDTQYF. The CDR3 DNA reads as TGCGCCAGCAGCCGGGACAGGGAAGGAGATACGCAGTATTTT.

This clonotype has only a few counts. The rearrangement uses TRBV6-5 and TRBJ2-1, with D perhaps matching TRBD1 (6 bases). Germline V gene data show CDR1 as MNHEY and CDR2 as SVGAGI. This CDR3 comprises 17 residues. V dropped 2 bases and J dropped 7 bases, with 21 bases sitting between them. Written as DNA, the CDR3 is TGTGCCAGCAGTTACGCCGGACAGTCCCCCCGAGGGAATGAGCAGTTCTTC. Protein sequence: CASSYAGQSPRGNEQFF.

This clonotype has a handful of counts. The chain couples TRBV7-2 to TRBJ1-4, with D tentatively TRBD1 (6 bases). V lost 1 base, J lost 14 bases, and 14 bases lay in between. The CDR3 is made up of 13 amino acids. Germline loops: CDR1 SGHTA, CDR2 FQGNSA. As DNA, the CDR3 is TGTGCCAGCAGCTTAGGAATCCGGGACATCCTGTTTTTT. Translated: CASSLGIRDILFF.

The chain is built from TRBV19 and TRBJ1-1; D is possibly TRBD1 (6 bases). This CDR3 comprises 15 residues. V shed 4 bases and J shed 0 bases, with 12 bases lying between them. Germline CDR1 reads LNHDA; CDR2 reads SQIVND (reference sequence). CDR3 residues: CASSNLDRLNTEAFF. For the CDR3, the DNA is TGTGCCAGTAGTAACCTCGACAGGCTGAACACTGAAGCTTTCTTT.

The chain recombines TRBV7-2 with TRBJ2-7; D uncertain. CDR1 SGHTA and CDR2 FQGNSA come from the germline V gene. Trimming cost V 4 bases and J 7 bases, with 11 bases left between them. The CDR3 runs 12 residues. The CDR3 loop reads CASSSRRVEQYF. Here the CDR3 DNA reads TGTGCCAGCAGCTCCCGACGGGTTGAGCAGTACTTC.

Remarks on this clonotype: Its ends do not fully match the called genes, so a read error is possible. The chain carries TRBV29-1 and TRBJ1-2, with TRBD1 matching 7 bases. Germline CDR1 SQVTM, CDR2 ANQGSEA. The CDR3 runs 12 residues. CDR3 nucleotide sequence: TGCAGCCTTGAAGTAGGGACAGACGGCTACACCTTC. Translating gives CSLEVGTDGYTF.

This sequence joins TRBV20-1 and TRBJ1-2, with 8 bases matching TRBD1. Germline V gene lookup returns CDR1 DFQATT and CDR2 SNEGSKA (reference sequence). The CDR3 length is 13 residues. After removal of 6 bases from V and 5 bases from J, the junction contained 8 bases not matched to a gene. The CDR3 sequence is CSAHDRGGYGYTF. The CDR3 DNA follows: TGCAGTGCCCATGACAGGGGTGGGTATGGCTACACCTTC.

The V gene is TRBV7-2, the J gene TRBJ2-1; no clear D. V was pared by 3 bases and J by 8 bases, with 8 bases between. The CDR3 totals 12 residues. Germline CDR1 SGHTA, CDR2 FQGNSA. In DNA, the CDR3 is TGTGCCAGCAGCTTCACTTTCTATGAGCAGTTCTTC. Its protein product is CASSFTFYEQFF.

Ten or more counts support this clonotype. The rearrangement joins TRBV27 to TRBJ2-1, with D possibly being TRBD1 or TRBD2 (5 bases each). V was trimmed by 1 base and J by 9 bases, leaving 16 bases between them. CDR1 MNHEY and CDR2 SMNVEV come from the germline V gene (reference sequence). The CDR3 totals 15 residues. The CDR3 loop reads CASSLWDPGASEQFF. The CDR3 nucleotides read TGTGCCAGCAGTTTATGGGATCCCGGGGCCTCTGAGCAGTTCTTC.

This clonotype was detected many times. This chain joins TRBV12-3 or TRBV12-4 and TRBJ2-3; D is perhaps TRBD1 (7 bases). Trimming took off 5 bases at V and 2 bases at J, with 11 bases between the two ends. The CDR3 is 14 residues long. This CDR3 is CASSQGGSTDTQYF. The CDR3 DNA follows: TGTGCCAGCAGTCAGGGGGGATCCACAGATACGCAGTATTTT.

In its sample, this clonotype was seen a few times. J is TRBJ1-1 and V is TRBV6-2 or TRBV6-3, with TRBD1 matching over 7 bases. From germline, CDR1 is MNHEY and CDR2 SVGEGT. The CDR3 runs 14 residues. J gave up 1 base and V 6 bases, and 5 bases lay outside the gene matches. The CDR3 nucleotides are TGTGCCAGCAGGTTGACAGGGAAGAACACTGAAGCTTTCTTT. Translated: CASRLTGKNTEAFF.